A selection of T cell receptor beta chains follows, all from one sample in a study of blood T cell repertoires in COVID-19. Sequencing was performed with immunoSEQ multiplex PCR; in TCRdb, only in-frame clones are kept and a portion is missing. In the table there are about 160,000 clones, around 84% of which are singletons. Specimen: peripheral blood. The receptors stem from a human donor with acute or convalescent COVID-19. The donor label of this sample is uncertain. CDR3s leave out the opening cysteine and the closing phenylalanine or tryptophan. The order of the fields is J gene, D gene, V gene, CDR3 protein. D genes are given only for firm matches.

TRBJ2-5 TRBD2 TRBV3-1/TRBV3-2 ASSQDGGLDRETQY
TRBJ1-4 . TRBV7-9 ASSLGGQMTAKLF
TRBJ1-5 . TRBV4-2 ASSQVGNRVRSYSNQPQH
TRBJ2-3 TRBD2 TRBV10-3 AISVSGGASHTQY
TRBJ1-6 . TRBV7-2 ASSLKGGGGSYNSPLH
TRBJ2-1 TRBD2 TRBV6-2/TRBV6-3 ASSTLGGGAGEQF
TRBJ1-2 TRBD1 TRBV10-3 AISDGPGQDYGYT
TRBJ2-7 . TRBV24-1 ATSDSPGGLRNEQY
TRBJ2-5 TRBD2 TRBV19 ASSIGEASGGRKAGTQY
TRBJ1-5 TRBD1 TRBV19 ASSIGQGNSNQPQH
TRBJ1-1 TRBD1 TRBV6-4 ASSPDRGGTEAF
TRBJ1-2 TRBD1 TRBV18 ASSPLGQGNANYGYT
TRBJ1-1 TRBD1 TRBV18 ASSPTGQGTEAF
TRBJ2-2 . TRBV7-3 ASSLARRGPNTGELF
TRBJ2-3 . TRBV19 ASAPRTSTDTQY
TRBJ2-7 TRBD2 TRBV30 AWEAGGYEQY
TRBJ2-5 TRBD1 TRBV6-5 ASRDRDVQETQY
TRBJ1-3 TRBD1 TRBV4-1 ASSQAGTGAGNTIY
TRBJ2-3 TRBD1 TRBV7-9 ASSLARDRALTDTQY
TRBJ2-2 TRBD2 TRBV28 ASSPYGGGYTGELF
TRBJ1-1 TRBD1 TRBV11-2 ASSSEKVGTAVGSEAF
TRBJ1-1 . TRBV19 ASSIDRRGNTEAF
TRBJ2-7 TRBD2 TRBV25-1 ASSSQRGAYEQY
TRBJ1-1 TRBD1 TRBV2 ASSLTGGEPYAIEAF
TRBJ2-2 . TRBV14 ASSQQNTGELF
TRBJ2-1 . TRBV28 ASSSPRSAGGNEQF
TRBJ1-2 . TRBV27 ASIPNAGQDYGYT
TRBJ2-7 TRBD1 TRBV7-2 ASSPRTGVGYEQY
TRBJ1-6 TRBD1 TRBV27 ASSPKGTARNSPLH
TRBJ2-1 TRBD2 TRBV30 ACQSGRANEQF
TRBJ1-2 . TRBV11-2 ASSYPYKTGYYGYT
TRBJ1-1 TRBD1 TRBV7-9 ASSPIRDRAEAF
TRBJ2-1 TRBD2 TRBV20-1 SASRGGGAPSSYNEQF
TRBJ1-1 . TRBV6-6 ASSYSGANTEAF
TRBJ2-5 . TRBV5-1 ASSLVLGAGETQY
TRBJ1-1 TRBD1 TRBV29-1 SVARGQGEAF
TRBJ1-1 . TRBV10-3 AISEGWEELEAF
TRBJ2-5 . TRBV28 ASSRPVGTLGQETQY
TRBJ1-2 TRBD1 TRBV30 ALTRQGAYYGYT
TRBJ1-1 TRBD1 TRBV5-4 ASSSTGSTEAF
TRBJ1-5 TRBD1 TRBV6-2/TRBV6-3 ASSLGQGGQPQH